This TCR beta chain was documented in a study of beta chain features in type 1 diabetes. Study background: Across the samples, roughly 98 million sorted cells were examined in total.

The CDR3 runs 18 residues. Germline CDR1 SGHTA, CDR2 FQGNSA. J lost 0 bases, V lost 0 bases, and 8 bases had no gene match. cDNA synthesis used the whole RNA isolate, giving expressed TCRB sequences. Profiled with immunoSEQ multiplex PCR; TCRdb holds only in-frame clones, not every one. The sample lists about 340,000 clones; less than 10% were seen once. The table lists this clone with a few counts. The sample was central memory CD4+ T cells from blood. The chain is built from TRBV7-2 and TRBJ2-5, with 9 bases that match TRBD1. This clonotype was obtained from a woman aged 18 to 35 in good health. The CDR3 reads CASSLAPAGTGYQETQYF. The DNA for the CDR3 is TGTGCCAGCAGCTTAGCCCCCGCCGGGACAGGGTACCAAGAGACCCAGTACTTC.